This T cell receptor beta chain comes out of a study of cytomegalovirus exposure and HLA in healthy donors. This CDR3 is built from 13 residues. CDR1 is SGHAT, CDR2 FQNNGV, per germline. The V end was cut by 0 bases, the J end by 5 bases, with 5 bases between. In regard to this clone: Its antigen remains unknown.

It was with 60 Vbeta and 13 Jbeta primers that the PCR ran. Profiling relied on immunoSEQ multiplex PCR, and the TCRdb table lists in-frame clones only, not all of them. The sample consists of about 270,000 clones, about nine tenths of them appearing once. Study-wide results and limits: Reportedly, a later analysis found an Asian-associated ancestry cluster had fewer N-insertions than the roughly 700-donor mean. A later analysis linked about 17,000 TCR beta sequences to HLA alleles at 0.05 false discovery rate. Analyses of presence/absence relied on an assumption of roughly uniform sequencing depth across donors.

There were likely unrecorded immune exposures, though donors were nominally healthy when sampled. The origin of this receptor is a man aged 35-49 years in good health and CMV-seropositive. The chain is built from TRBV11-2 and TRBJ2-1; the D is unclear. Sequenced: PBMCs. The CDR3 loop reads CASSLDLNNEQFF. CDR3 DNA: TGTGCCAGCAGCTTAGATTTAAACAATGAGCAGTTCTTC.